Listed below are T cell receptor beta chains from one sample, sequenced in a study of response to subunit inactivated influenza vaccine. TCRdb re-called the RT-PCR reads with MiXCR, one entry per CDR3 protein. The sample yields about 570,000 distinct CDR3 sequences, roughly 12% seen once. These data also featured in a second study, about T cells expressing NK-cell markers.

The specimen was PBMCs from blood, collected on the day of vaccination. The receptors were gathered from a man in his fifties who received an inactivated influenza vaccine. CDR3s leave out the opening cysteine and the closing phenylalanine or tryptophan. Each record gives: J gene, D gene, V gene, CDR3 protein. D genes are given only for firm matches.

TRBJ2-1	TRBD2	TRBV20-1	SARELAGGPGEQF
TRBJ2-1	TRBD2	TRBV9	ASSVGGSYNEQF
TRBJ2-5	TRBD2	TRBV30	AYRLAGLKTQY
TRBJ2-7	NA	TRBV5-1	ASSLHPGLNYEQY
TRBJ2-1	NA	TRBV20-1	SARSLYNEQF
TRBJ1-5	TRBD1	TRBV7-9	ASSLGQLNQPQH
TRBJ1-1	NA	TRBV28	ASSSAATEAF
TRBJ2-7	TRBD1	TRBV27	ASRLSNRGLFRYEQY
TRBJ2-1	NA	TRBV7-6	ASSDGGPYNEQF
TRBJ2-7	NA	TRBV11-2	ASSLDHSRTYEQY
TRBJ1-4	NA	TRBV29-1	SVSLGGHANEKLF
TRBJ2-7	TRBD1	TRBV5-6	ASSYGQASYEQY
TRBJ2-7	TRBD1	TRBV5-1	ASSDGQGSIYEQY
TRBJ2-1	NA	TRBV28	ASSFRAASF
TRBJ2-7	NA	TRBV4-2	ASSQEPGLGVQY
TRBJ2-4	TRBD1	TRBV5-1	ASSTGQGSSYTKNIQY
TRBJ2-7	TRBD1	TRBV15	ATSRLGGGQGRYEQY
TRBJ1-2	NA	TRBV5-1	ASSLVIGGADYGYT
TRBJ2-5	NA	TRBV9	ASSVDPDGRERETQY
TRBJ2-7	NA	TRBV5-1	ASSFGPASYEQY
TRBJ2-3	NA	TRBV19	ASSIRYRSTDTQY
TRBJ2-2	NA	TRBV7-6	ASSLSRVESNTGELF
TRBJ2-1	TRBD1	TRBV12-3/TRBV12-4	ASSFHGTGNINEQF
TRBJ2-3	TRBD2	TRBV20-1	SARVRRTSGTDTQY
TRBJ2-5	NA	TRBV7-7	ASSLAFQVAETQY